One sample yielded the 9 T cell receptor beta chains listed below, sequenced in a study of monozygotic twins with inflammatory bowel disease. TCRdb re-called the 5' RACE reads and shows each CDR3 protein once, DNA omitted. The table for this sample gives fewer than 200,000 distinct CDR3 sequences. The sequenced sample was blood. The receptors originated from a human donor with ulcerative colitis or Crohn's disease, or a healthy co-twin of an affected twin (not recorded which).

The genes are TRBV5-1 and TRBJ2-1; without DNA, the TCRdb call of TRBD2 cannot be checked. From germline, CDR1 is SGHRS and CDR2 YFSETQ. This CDR3 is built from 15 residues. CDR3 residues: CASSLVPGTSDEQFF.

CDR3 sequence: CSVELTDSGNTIYF. The V and J genes are TRBV29-1 and TRBJ1-3. This CDR3 is built from 14 residues. In germline, CDR1 is SQVTM, CDR2 ANQGSEA.

The chain uses TRBV13 and TRBJ2-2; lacking DNA, the TRBD2 call made by TCRdb goes unchecked. The CDR3 length is 14 residues. CDR1 and CDR2 (germline): PRHDT, FYEKMQ (reference sequence). CDR3 loop: CASSLDLATGELFF.

CDR3 sequence reads: CAIRVGGENYGYTF. J is TRBJ1-2 and V is TRBV10-3; TCRdb picks TRBD1, but there is no DNA to check that call. The CDR3 is made up of 14 amino acids. Germline V gene lookup returns CDR1 ENHRY and CDR2 SYGVKD.

The CDR3 here is CASSISAPPGETQYF. The rearrangement links TRBV19 to TRBJ2-5; TCRdb's assignment of TRBD1 cannot be checked, as there is no DNA. This CDR3 is 15 amino acids long. CDR1 and CDR2 (germline): LNHDA, SQIVND (reference sequence). The full variable domain, completed using reference TRBV19 and TRBJ2-5, is DGGITQSPKYLFRKEGQNVTLSCEQNLNHDAMYWYRQDPGQGLRLIYYSQIVNDFQKGDIAEGYSVSREKKESFPLTVTSAQKNPTAFYLCASSISAPPGETQYFGPGTRLLVL.

The chain recombines TRBV7-2 with TRBJ1-5; TCRdb calls TRBD1, which cannot be checked without DNA. CDR3 length: 14 residues. The germline V gene encodes CDR1 SGHTA and CDR2 FQGNSA. CDR3 sequence reads: CASSPRDSNQPQHF.

J is TRBJ2-5 and V is TRBV2; the TCRdb D gene call, TRBD1, has no DNA to confirm it. The CDR3 is made up of 17 amino acids. Germline V gives CDR1 SNHLY, CDR2 FYNNEI. The CDR3 loop reads CASSDGDRGPSWETQYF.

The V and J genes are TRBV4-2 and TRBJ1-5; TCRdb designates TRBD1, a call that cannot be tested without DNA. The CDR3 is made up of 16 amino acids. Germline V gene data show CDR1 as LGHNA and CDR2 as YNFKEQ. CDR3 protein: CASSQEARGSNQPQHF.

This rearrangement joins TRBV6-5 to TRBJ1-2; TCRdb's D call of TRBD1 is untestable without DNA. CDR1 and CDR2 (germline): MNHEY, SVGAGI. The CDR3 is 17 amino acids. The CDR3 sequence is CASSYSSKGTGGHGYTF.